Here is one T cell receptor (beta chain) with its context. What it binds is not known. Germline-derived CDR1 and CDR2 are SEHNR and FQNEAQ (reference sequence). The CDR3 runs to 15 residues. V lost 11 bases and J 5 bases, leaving 21 bases between the germline ends. This entry is derived from a study of T cell repertoires in cytomegalovirus infection. Study information: Recently identified HLA-C-restricted CMV epitopes and well-studied HLA-B-restricted CMV epitopes were used by the study. It was the public TCR beta signatures that indicated both CMV infection and matching HLA type. Study conclusions and caveats: Cumulative public TCR beta family frequency identified CMV carriers with the relevant HLA. The ex vivo response was dominated by HLA-C-restricted CMV-specific TCR beta clonotypes.

TCRdb independently ran MiXCR on the reads; one entry per CDR3 protein. Of about a million distinct CDR3 sequences listed, around 29% are singletons. The chain links TRBV7-9 to TRBJ2-2; D remains ambiguous. The sequenced sample was cultured CD8+ T cells from PBMCs, obtained from culture after CMV antigen stimulation. The receptor comes from a human donor in good health (CMV status not recorded). Some clones in this sample may be carry-over from other donors' samples. The CDR3 is CAVAARGFSTGELFF. As DNA, the CDR3 is TGTGCCGTGGCGGCCCGCGGTTTCAGTACCGGGGAGCTGTTTTTT.